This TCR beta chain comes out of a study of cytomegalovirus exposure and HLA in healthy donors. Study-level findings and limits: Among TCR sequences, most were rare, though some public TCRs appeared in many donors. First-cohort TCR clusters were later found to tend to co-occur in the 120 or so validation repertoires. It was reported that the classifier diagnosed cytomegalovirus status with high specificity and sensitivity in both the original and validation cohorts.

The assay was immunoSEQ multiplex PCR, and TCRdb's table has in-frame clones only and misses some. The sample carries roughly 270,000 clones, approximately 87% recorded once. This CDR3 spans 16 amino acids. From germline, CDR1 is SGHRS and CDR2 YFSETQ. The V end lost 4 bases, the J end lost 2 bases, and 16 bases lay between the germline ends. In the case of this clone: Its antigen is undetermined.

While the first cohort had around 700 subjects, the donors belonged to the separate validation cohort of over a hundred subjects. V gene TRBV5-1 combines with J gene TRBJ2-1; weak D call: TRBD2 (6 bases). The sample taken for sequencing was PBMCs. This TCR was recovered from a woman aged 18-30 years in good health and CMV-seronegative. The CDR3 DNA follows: TGCGCCAGCAGCCTCTTTAGCGGTCGAACCTACAATGAGCAGTTCTTC. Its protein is CASSLFSGRTYNEQFF.